The entry below describes one T cell receptor beta chain. Its antigen specificity is not known. There are no base qualities to consult, and no much larger clone falls within one base. This entry is derived from a study of T-cell memory formation after mild COVID-19 (dated by TCRdb to the early 2020s). As for the study more broadly: TCR sequence clusters from the two donors were found to be largely donor specific. T-cell clones expanding and contracting after mild COVID-19 in a couple of donors were tracked by longitudinal TCRalpha and TCRbeta repertoire sequencing. The cohort was made up of two young adult volunteers, one female and one male, who were previously healthy.

Ficoll-Paque density gradient centrifugation was used to isolate PBMCs. Points the paper makes about the study in general: Contracting CD4+ clones appeared mostly in the CM and EM memory subsets, whereas CD8+ clones were enriched in EMRA. SARS-CoV-2 specificity was not confirmed for the second-wave clones peaking on day 37. Only two mild cases were covered by the study, and larger cohorts that include severe cases with pre-infection samples were considered necessary. Some responding clones were detected in pre-infection memory, which suggested that pre-existing cross-reactive memory T cells had joined the SARS-CoV-2 response. Clones contracting from day 15 to 85 had balanced CD4/CD8 phenotypes, while a second wave expanding from day 15 to 37 was biased towards CD4+.

Sequencing was carried out with an Illumina NovaSeq 6000. TCRalpha and TCRbeta cDNA libraries were built by 5'RACE with constant-segment primers, adding sample barcodes and unique molecular identifiers. Trizol reagent was used to extract RNA from every sample. The libraries were amplified in two PCR steps, and the second step added a second sample barcode and Illumina TruSeq adapters. The libraries were sequenced on an Illumina NovaSeq using 2 x 150 bp paired-end reads. The study's own analysis went as follows. Demultiplexing of reads and collapsing into UMI-guided consensus sequences were performed with migec v1.2.7. With mixcr v2.1.11, UMI consensuses were aligned to TRA and TRB V and J templates and assembled into clonotypes. Clonotypes were classified as expanded or contracted when called significant by both edgeR and NoisET, with noise models trained on biological replicates. For edgeR calls, a false discovery rate-adjusted p below 0.01 and a log2 fold-change threshold of 1 were applied. PCA with hierarchical clustering of max-normalized trajectories of the 1000 most abundant clonotypes was used as exploratory dynamics analysis. The CD4 or CD8 phenotype of responding clones was assigned using the separately sequenced CD4+ and CD8+ repertoires. TCRdb cleaned the public reads at Q25 with fastp, built clones with MiXCR and kept in-frame beta chains. Identical CDR3 protein sequences are pooled into one entry, listed with their most common genes and DNA. TCRdb's processing, not the study's, gives the V and J calls here. Present in this sample are around 370,000 distinct CDR3 sequences, about 21% of which were seen just once. Approximately 12% of the sample is taken by the ten largest.

The sample consisted of PBMCs or a T cell subset sorted from them (not recorded which). The clonotype was recovered from an adult woman who had mild COVID-19 (a few samples of this study predate the infection). The sample titles of this study are shuffled in the database, so cell type and time point are left out; the donor was told from shared clones.

The nucleotide sequence reads TGTGCCAGCAGCGCCCGACGGGACACTGAAGCTTTCTTT. It encodes CASSARRDTEAFF. The rearranged chain carries TRBV5-4 and TRBJ1-1, with no reliable assignment of the D segment. The germline ends are 10 bases apart after V is trimmed by 4 bases and J by 3 bases. The CDR1 and CDR2 encoded by the germline V gene (reference sequence) are SGHNT and YYREEE. From its cysteine to its phenylalanine, the CDR3 spans 13 amino acids. The read is trimmed to its CDR3 DNA, 39 bases read in frame from base 1.